The T cell receptor beta chain described here comes from a study of regulatory T cells in long-lasting Graves disease. Study context: Disease was considered persistent Graves' disease after over 5 years of antithyroid drugs (with positive TSH receptor antibodies). Notes on the study in general: With persistent disease, TRBV28, TRBJ1-2 and TRBJ2-5 were the favored segments.

Time point noted: persistent/refractory GD, antithyroid drugs over 5 years with positive TRAb. The TCR library was prepared using RNA isolated from PBMCs. This CDR3 is 15 amino acids long. Germline assignment: CDR1 LGHNA and CDR2 YSLEER. V was clipped by 4 bases and J by 5 bases; unmatched bases: 10. This clonotype has only a few counts. Its antigen remains unidentified. Construction of TCR beta libraries relied on iRepertoire HTBI primers and on Arm-PCR targeting CDR3 regions. Original processing notes: Identified across the samples were approximately 60 TRBV segments and around 14 TRBJ segments. One entry per CDR3 protein, called by TCRdb with MiXCR from the multiplex PCR reads. The V and J calls and clone size come from TCRdb's table, not from the authors' own analysis. Seen here are a few hundred thousand distinct CDR3 sequences, around 24% observed once, and the top ten hold roughly 30%.

The sequence derives from a female donor with Graves disease. Sequences were derived from peripheral blood mononuclear cells (PBMCs), sampled when the disease was refractory, from a patient treated with antithyroid drugs. The rearrangement joins TRBV4-3 to TRBJ2-5, with 7 bases lining up with TRBD1. The CDR3 loop reads CASSRDQGVLETQYF. CDR3 in DNA: TGCGCCAGCAGCCGCGACCAGGGGGTTTTGGAGACCCAGTACTTC.